Shown below are 20 T cell receptor beta chains from a single sample sequenced in a study of regulatory T cells in long-lasting Graves disease. Libraries of TCR beta came from iRepertoire HTBI primers plus Arm-PCR of CDR3 regions. One entry per CDR3 protein results from TCRdb running MiXCR on the multiplex PCR reads. The sample holds more than 450,000 distinct CDR3 sequences, about 16% seen once. Time point: newly diagnosed GD, antithyroid drugs for less than 3 months. Isolated PBMC RNA provided the starting material for the TCR library. The same data also contributed to another study, on T cells in Graves' hyperthyroidism and ophthalmopathy.

The sample in question was peripheral blood mononuclear cells (PBMCs), obtained at new diagnosis, from a patient treated with antithyroid drugs. These receptors were obtained from a man aged 40-49 years with Graves disease.

This chain connects TRBV28 to TRBJ2-1; D may be TRBD1 or TRBD2 (6 bases each). The CDR3 has 14 amino acids. V was pared by 2 bases and J by 8 bases, with 13 bases between. Germline V CDR1 and CDR2: MDHEN, SYDVKM. The CDR3 region has the DNA TGTGCCAGCAGTTTAGATAGGAGGGGGGATGAGCAGTTCTTC. Its translation: CASSLDRRGDEQFF.

This clonotype was picked up many times. The chain uses TRBV6-4 and TRBJ1-1, with D tentatively TRBD1 (5 bases). Trimming removed 2 bases at V and 6 bases at J, with 16 bases between. CDR3 length: 15 amino acids. Germline V gives CDR1 MRHNA, CDR2 SNTAGT. CDR3 in DNA: TGTGCCAGCAGTGACACCCCTGGGGGGAAAGCTGAAGCTTTCTTT. It yields the protein CASSDTPGGKAEAFF.

The rearrangement joins TRBV2 to TRBJ2-7; 10 positions match TRBD1. V lost 6 bases and J lost 6; bases outside the gene matches: 5. Germline CDR1 and CDR2: SNHLY and FYNNEI. This CDR3 region has 13 residues. The CDR3 loop is CASRDRGVSEQYF. CDR3 coding DNA: TGTGCCAGCAGGGACAGGGGGGTGAGCGAGCAGTACTTC.

The genes are TRBV20-1 and TRBJ2-1; tentatively, D is TRBD2 (5 bases). Germline-derived CDR1 and CDR2 are DFQATT and SNEGSKA (reference sequence). The V and J ends lost 6 bases and 4 bases respectively, with 10 bases between them. The CDR3 is made up of 12 amino acids. This chain's CDR3 is CSAKGGYNEQFF. The CDR3 DNA is TGCAGTGCAAAGGGCGGGTACAATGAGCAGTTCTTC.

In this sample, this clonotype turned up many times. The genes are TRBV11-3 and TRBJ2-1, with TRBD1 matching over 9 bases. V was clipped by 4 bases and J by 10 bases; unmatched bases: 14. Germline V gene lookup returns CDR1 SGHNT and CDR2 YENEEA. This CDR3 has 16 amino acids. DNA of the CDR3: TGTGCCAGCAGCTCGTTGGGGGGACAGGGACATGGCGAGCAGTTCTTC. This sequence encodes CASSSLGGQGHGEQFF.

This clonotype was picked up many times. The chain links TRBV11-2 to TRBJ2-5; 11 bases match TRBD2. CDR3 length: 14 amino acids. V shed 2 bases, J shed 5 bases, and the junction held 1 base outside the gene matches. CDR1 and CDR2 from the germline V gene are SGHAT and FQNNGV. The chain's CDR3 is CASSLTSGSETQYF. In DNA form, the CDR3 reads TGTGCCAGCAGCTTAACTAGCGGGAGTGAGACCCAGTACTTC.

In its sample, this clonotype was seen a few times. The V gene is TRBV5-6, the J gene TRBJ2-3, with TRBD2 as a possible D gene (6 bases). V lost 4 bases to trimming and J lost 0 bases, with 12 bases between them. CDR1 is SGHDT, CDR2 YYEEEE, per germline. The CDR3 sequence is 15 residues long. The CDR3 DNA follows: TGTGCCAGCAGCGTGCGGGACTGGAGCACAGATACGCAGTATTTT. Translating gives CASSVRDWSTDTQYF.

In this sample, this clonotype turned up a few times. The chain recombines TRBV20-1 with TRBJ2-2; 11 bases map to TRBD2. Unmatched junction bases numbered 3, after V lost 5 bases and J lost 4 bases. This CDR3 is built from 14 residues. The germline V gene encodes CDR1 DFQATT and CDR2 SNEGSKA (reference sequence). The CDR3 DNA follows: TGCAGTGCTGTAGCGGGAGGGACCACCGGGGAGCTGTTTTTT. It encodes CSAVAGGTTGELFF.

This clonotype was counted only a few times. The chain uses TRBV30 and TRBJ2-1; TRBD2 matches 7 bases. Germline CDR1 and CDR2: GTSNPN and SVGIG (reference sequence). With V trimmed by 2 bases and J by 8 bases, 6 bases remained unmatched. The CDR3 extends over 13 amino acids. The CDR3, as DNA: TGTGCCTGGAGTATTAGCGGGCCCTATGAGCAGTTCTTC. This translates into CAWSISGPYEQFF. The full variable domain, with the rest looked up from reference TRBV30 and TRBJ2-1, is SQTIHQWPATLVQPVGSPLSLECTVEGTSNPNLYWYRQAAGRGLQLLFYSVGIGQISSEVPQNLSASRPQDRQFILSSKKLLLSDSGFYLCAWSISGPYEQFFGPGTRLTVL.

J is TRBJ2-5 and V is TRBV5-1, with D possibly being TRBD2 (5 bases). Germline V gives CDR1 SGHRS, CDR2 YFSETQ. CDR3 length equals 15 residues. Trimming removed 0 bases at V and 3 bases at J, with 12 bases between. CDR3 bases: TGCGCCAGCAGCTTGGAACGGGGATTAAAAGAGACCCAGTACTTC. The encoded protein is CASSLERGLKETQYF.

A few counts support this clonotype. The rearrangement joins TRBV27 to TRBJ2-5; no clear D. CDR1 and CDR2 from the germline V gene are MNHEY and SMNVEV (reference sequence). Trimming cost V 0 bases and J 13 bases, with 6 bases left between them. The CDR3 is 10 amino acids. The CDR3 loop reads CASSLSYRYF. The CDR3 DNA sequence: TGTGCCAGCAGTTTATCGTATCGGTACTTC.

This clonotype was seen only a few times. The genes are TRBV5-6 and TRBJ2-3; no definite D call. The tail of the sequence fits TRBJ2-5 better, so the J call may be wrong. The CDR3 length is 14 residues. CDR1 is SGHDT, CDR2 YYEEEE, per germline. CDR3 bases: TGTGCCAGCAGCTTATATTCTAATCAAGAGACCCAGTACTTC. It is translated as CASSLYSNQETQYF.

V usage is TRBV7-2 and J usage is TRBJ1-5, with TRBD1 identical over 8 bases. CDR3 size: 18 residues. Germline trimming cut 1 base from V and 1 base from J; bases unmatched to any gene: 9. Germline CDR1 SGHTA, CDR2 FQGNSA. CDR3 in amino acids: CASSLGTGSLWSNQPQHF. CDR3 nucleotide sequence: TGTGCCAGCAGCTTAGGGACAGGGAGTCTCTGGAGCAATCAGCCCCAGCATTTT.

This clonotype was observed many times. The V and J genes are TRBV7-8 and TRBJ2-4; 8 bases align to TRBD1. The CDR3 loop spans 14 amino acids. V was pared by 3 bases and J by 7 bases, with 5 bases of the junction left unmatched. CDR1 and CDR2 from the germline V gene are SGHVS and FQNEAQ. CDR3 in DNA: TGTGCCAGCAGCTTTAGGACAGGGCGGAACATTCAGTACTTC. Translation: CASSFRTGRNIQYF.

This clonotype occurred many times. This chain joins TRBV28 and TRBJ2-3; 8 bases agree with TRBD2. Germline loops: CDR1 MDHEN, CDR2 SYDVKM. V gave up 4 bases and J gave up 10 bases; unmatched junction bases: 4. This CDR3 has 12 residues. The DNA for the CDR3 is TGTGCCAGCAGTTCCGGGACTAGTCCGCAGTATTTT. Translated: CASSSGTSPQYF.

Ten or more counts support this clonotype. V gene TRBV13 combines with J gene TRBJ2-7; D gene uncertain. Deletions cut 0 bases from V and 0 bases from J, with 9 bases between. The CDR3 consists of 15 residues. Per the germline V gene, CDR1 is PRHDT and CDR2 is FYEKMQ (reference sequence). DNA of the CDR3: TGTGCCAGCAGCTTAGGCGGTGATTACTCCTACGAGCAGTACTTC. This translates into CASSLGGDYSYEQYF.

Turning to this clonotype: This may be a read error, as it is one base from a much larger clone. V and J are TRBV3-1 and TRBJ1-1; D remains unclear. The CDR3 is 13 amino acids. Germline V lookup: CDR1 LGHDT, CDR2 YNNKEL (reference sequence). CDR3 protein: CASRQVGPAEAFF. The CDR3 nucleotides are TGTGCCAGCAGACAAGTCGGGCCTGCTGAAGCTTTCTTT.

This clonotype was seen repeatedly, ten times or more. The chain carries TRBV7-2 and TRBJ2-5, with unresolved D. The CDR3 runs 13 residues. The germline V gene has CDR1 SGHTA and CDR2 FQGNSA. With 3 bases removed from V and 3 bases from J, the gap between germline ends came to 8 bases. CDR3 sequence (DNA): TGTGCCAGCAGCTTGTCGGATAAAGAGACCCAGTACTTC. This codes for CASSLSDKETQYF. Full variable domain (remainder filled in from reference TRBV7-2 and TRBJ2-5): GAGVSQSPSNKVTEKGKDVELRCDPISGHTALYWYRQSLGQGLEFLIYFQGNSAPDKSGLPSDRFSAERTGGSVSTLTIQRTQQEDSAVYLCASSLSDKETQYFGPGTRLLVL.

This clonotype has a count of ten or more. For the CDR3, the DNA is TGCGCCAGCAGCTTGGAGGGGGGCAAGCGGGACGAGCAGTACTTC. Amino acid sequence: CASSLEGGKRDEQYF. This chain uses TRBV5-1 with TRBJ2-7; D assignment may be TRBD1 or TRBD2 (6 bases each). With 0 bases removed from V and 5 bases from J, the gap between germline ends came to 15 bases. There are 15 residues in the CDR3. Germline CDR1 reads SGHRS; CDR2 reads YFSETQ.

This clonotype was detected ten times or more. The rearrangement links TRBV3-1 to TRBJ2-7, with 10 bases aligning to TRBD1. This CDR3 is 12 amino acids long. The V segment lost 11 bases and the J segment 5 bases; nucleotides outside the gene matches: 6. Per germline, CDR1 LGHDT and CDR2 YNNKEL (reference sequence). CDR3 residues: CACRDRGHEQYF. As DNA, the CDR3 is TGTGCCTGCCGGGACAGGGGCCACGAGCAGTACTTC.